These 4 T cell receptor beta chains were all obtained from the same sample, sequenced in a study of identical twins. TCRdb ran MiXCR on the 5' RACE reads and lists one entry per CDR3 protein. The sample has a few hundred thousand distinct CDR3 sequences, about 10% seen once. Specimen: memory T cells sorted from blood. These receptors were taken from a man in his fifties or sixties in good health.

This clonotype was detected many times. The chain couples TRBV7-2 to TRBJ1-5; perhaps TRBD1 as D (5 bases). CDR1 is SGHTA and CDR2 is FQGNSA in the germline V gene. V was trimmed by 1 base and J by 4 bases, leaving 8 bases between them. The CDR3 sequence is 14 residues long. The DNA for the CDR3 is TGTGCCAGCAGCTTAGGACAGTTTAATCAGCCCCAGCATTTT. It is translated as CASSLGQFNQPQHF.

This clonotype was observed at least ten times. This chain uses TRBV3-1 with TRBJ2-4; possible D gene TRBD2, 5 bases. V gave up 0 bases and J gave up 0 bases, with 12 bases separating them. Germline CDR1 is LGHDT and CDR2 is YNNKEL (reference sequence). This CDR3 spans 17 amino acids. The CDR3 DNA reads as TGTGCCAGCAGCCAAGATACGGGGAGTTTAGCCAAAAACATTCAGTACTTC. Translating it yields CASSQDTGSLAKNIQYF.

This clonotype has only a few counts. The V gene is TRBV20-1, the J gene TRBJ2-1; TRBD1 matches at 7 bases. With 5 bases clipped from V and 9 bases from J, the junction kept 19 bases outside the gene matches. The CDR3 spans 16 residues. Germline V lookup: CDR1 DFQATT, CDR2 SNEGSKA (reference sequence). CDR3 loop: CSAGEGQVRTYGEQFF. CDR3 sequence (DNA): TGCAGTGCTGGGGAAGGACAGGTCAGAACCTACGGTGAGCAGTTCTTC.

This clonotype showed up many times. The rearrangement joins TRBV30 to TRBJ1-3; 7 nucleotides align to TRBD1. Trimming removed 1 base from V and 2 bases from J; junction bases left unmatched: 5. The CDR3 runs to 15 residues. Germline-derived CDR1 and CDR2 are GTSNPN and SVGIG (reference sequence). The CDR3, as DNA: TGTGCCTGGAGTGAAGACAGGGCAACTGGAAACACCATATATTTT. This codes for CAWSEDRATGNTIYF.